This T cell receptor beta chain originates from a study of blood T cells in healthy people across ages. At the level of the study: Template switching caught about one barcoded beta molecule for each two T cells. Study-level points and caveats: Long-lived donors carried more naive CD4+ cells and greater diversity than aged donors.

In the case of this clonotype: Its antigen is unknown.

V lost 3 bases, J lost 0 bases, and 10 bases lay in between. The CDR3 runs 15 residues. Using a J-beta primer mix together with a sample-barcoded 5' primer, a second PCR was run for about 7 to 12 cycles. Paired-end reads containing CDR3 totaled no fewer than 3 million for each sample. TCRdb independently ran MiXCR on the 5' RACE reads; one entry per CDR3 protein. The sample has 600,000 or so distinct CDR3 sequences, about 30% seen once. Drawing of peripheral blood yielded about 9.7 milliliters from each donor. The sequence was obtained from an elderly woman in good health. The rearrangement links TRBV12-3 or TRBV12-4 to TRBJ2-3; D is undetermined. The sequenced material came from blood. CDR3 DNA: TGTGCCAGCAGTTTTTCCGGAGTGAGCACAGATACGCAGTATTTT. Translated, it gives CASSFSGVSTDTQYF.